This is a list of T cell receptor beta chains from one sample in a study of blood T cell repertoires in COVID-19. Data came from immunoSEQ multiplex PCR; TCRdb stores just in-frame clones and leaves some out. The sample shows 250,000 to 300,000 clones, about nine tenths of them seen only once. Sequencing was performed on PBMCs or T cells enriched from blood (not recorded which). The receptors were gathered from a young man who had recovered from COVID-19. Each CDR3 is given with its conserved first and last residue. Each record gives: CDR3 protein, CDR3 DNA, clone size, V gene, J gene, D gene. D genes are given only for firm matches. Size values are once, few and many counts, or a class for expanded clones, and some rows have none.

CDR3 protein: CATSRDNRPLHF
CDR3 DNA: TGTGCCACCAGCAGAGATAATCGGCCCCTCCACTTT
clone size: -
V gene: TRBV15
J gene: TRBJ1-6
D gene: -

CDR3 protein: CASSYLGADTQYF
CDR3 DNA: TGTGCCAGCAGTTACCTTGGGGCGGATACGCAGTATTTT
clone size: -
V gene: TRBV6-5
J gene: TRBJ2-3
D gene: -

CDR3 protein: CASSRSQGDYGYTF
CDR3 DNA: TGTGCCAGCAGTAGGAGCCAGGGGGACTATGGCTACACCTTC
clone size: -
V gene: TRBV2
J gene: TRBJ1-2
D gene: TRBD1

CDR3 protein: CASSLGGDRGFKSQHF
CDR3 DNA: TGTGCCAGCAGCCTGGGGGGGGACCGAGGATTTAAGTCCCAGCATTTT
clone size: -
V gene: TRBV5-4
J gene: TRBJ1-5
D gene: -

CDR3 protein: CASSSTSGGPYEQYF
CDR3 DNA: TGTGCCAGCAGCTCGACTAGCGGGGGACCTTACGAGCAGTACTTC
clone size: -
V gene: TRBV7-9
J gene: TRBJ2-7
D gene: TRBD2

CDR3 protein: CASSLGRGRGYGYTF
CDR3 DNA: TGTGCCAGCAGCTTAGGAAGGGGGCGCGGCTATGGCTACACCTTC
clone size: -
V gene: TRBV11-3
J gene: TRBJ1-2
D gene: TRBD1

CDR3 protein: CASSLVSGVPPLHF
CDR3 DNA: TGCGCCAGCAGCTTGGTTTCGGGGGTACCACCCCTCCACTTT
clone size: -
V gene: TRBV5-1
J gene: TRBJ1-6
D gene: -

CDR3 protein: CASSKGSGAESGLNTEAFF
CDR3 DNA: TGTGCCAGCAGCAAAGGGTCAGGGGCTGAGTCAGGGTTGAACACTGAAGCTTTCTTT
clone size: -
V gene: TRBV21-1
J gene: TRBJ1-1
D gene: -

CDR3 protein: CASSLGDRGRTEAFF
CDR3 DNA: TGTGCCAGCAGCTTGGGGGACAGGGGGCGAACTGAAGCTTTCTTT
clone size: -
V gene: TRBV5-6
J gene: TRBJ1-1
D gene: TRBD1

CDR3 protein: CASSQRDYQSHTF
CDR3 DNA: TGCGCCAGCAGCCAAAGGGACTATCAGAGCCACACCTTC
clone size: -
V gene: TRBV4-1
J gene: TRBJ1-2
D gene: -

CDR3 protein: CAIGRARDGELFF
CDR3 DNA: TGTGCCATTGGACGGGCGCGGGACGGGGAGCTGTTTTTT
clone size: -
V gene: TRBV10-3
J gene: TRBJ2-2
D gene: -

CDR3 protein: CASSPAPPGQGAFF
CDR3 DNA: TGTGCCAGCTCACCGGCTCCGCCGGGACAGGGTGCTTTCTTT
clone size: -
V gene: TRBV18
J gene: TRBJ1-1
D gene: TRBD1

CDR3 protein: CASSLKQGNQPQHF
CDR3 DNA: TGTGCCAGCAGCTTAAAACAGGGAAATCAGCCCCAGCATTTT
clone size: once
V gene: TRBV7-2
J gene: TRBJ1-5
D gene: -

CDR3 protein: CASSQLGSSSGAYNEQFF
CDR3 DNA: TGTGCCAGCAGCCAACTAGGGTCGTCAAGCGGGGCCTACAATGAGCAGTTCTTC
clone size: -
V gene: TRBV3-1/TRBV3-2
J gene: TRBJ2-1
D gene: TRBD2

CDR3 protein: CASSFRTGALYEQYF
CDR3 DNA: TGCGCCAGCAGCTTCCGGACAGGAGCCCTCTACGAGCAGTACTTC
clone size: -
V gene: TRBV5-1
J gene: TRBJ2-7
D gene: TRBD1

CDR3 protein: CASSGTGGEKIYYNEQFF
CDR3 DNA: TGTGCCAGCAGCGGAACAGGGGGGGAGAAAATCTACTACAATGAGCAGTTCTTC
clone size: -
V gene: TRBV3-1/TRBV3-2
J gene: TRBJ2-1
D gene: -